This T cell receptor (beta chain) was retrieved from a study of cytomegalovirus exposure and HLA in healthy donors. Study details: Previous work identified around 120 million unique TCR beta sequences from about 179 million T cells.

It was with 60 Vbeta and 13 Jbeta primers that the PCR ran. Measured with immunoSEQ multiplex PCR; TCRdb has only the in-frame clones, and not every one. Of around 130,000 clones listed, roughly four fifths are singletons. Notes on this clone: As yet, its antigen is unknown.

The CDR3 length is 14 residues. Germline CDR1 and CDR2: MNHEY and SMNVEV (reference sequence). The ends were cut back, 2 bases at V and 5 bases at J, with 13 bases in the middle. Notes on the study in general: Later findings reportedly placed an Asian-associated ancestry cluster below the approximately 620-donor mean for N-insertions. The authors enumerated under 200 TCR beta chains as linked to cytomegalovirus. When analyzed later, a missense DCLRE1C variant was found to be linked to TCR beta V- and J-gene trimming.

Material for sequencing was PBMCs. The V and J genes are TRBV27 and TRBJ2-7; maybe TRBD1 (5 bases). The receptor comes from a man in his forties or fifties in good health and CMV-seronegative. As DNA, the CDR3 is TGTGCCAGCAGTTTAATGTTGTGGGGCCACGAGCAGTACTTC. Residues: CASSLMLWGHEQYF.